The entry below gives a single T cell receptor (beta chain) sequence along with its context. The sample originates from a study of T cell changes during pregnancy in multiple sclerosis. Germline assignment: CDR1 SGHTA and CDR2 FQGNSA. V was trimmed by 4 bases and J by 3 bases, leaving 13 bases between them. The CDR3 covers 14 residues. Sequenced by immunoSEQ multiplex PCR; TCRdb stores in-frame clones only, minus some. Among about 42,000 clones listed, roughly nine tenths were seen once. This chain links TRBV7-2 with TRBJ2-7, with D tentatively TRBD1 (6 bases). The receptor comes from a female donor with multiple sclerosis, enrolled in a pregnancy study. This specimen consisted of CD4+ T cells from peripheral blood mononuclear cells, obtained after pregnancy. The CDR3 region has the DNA TGTGCCAGCAGCTCGTATGGGGGCCTCTACGAGCAGTACTTC. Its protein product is CASSSYGGLYEQYF.